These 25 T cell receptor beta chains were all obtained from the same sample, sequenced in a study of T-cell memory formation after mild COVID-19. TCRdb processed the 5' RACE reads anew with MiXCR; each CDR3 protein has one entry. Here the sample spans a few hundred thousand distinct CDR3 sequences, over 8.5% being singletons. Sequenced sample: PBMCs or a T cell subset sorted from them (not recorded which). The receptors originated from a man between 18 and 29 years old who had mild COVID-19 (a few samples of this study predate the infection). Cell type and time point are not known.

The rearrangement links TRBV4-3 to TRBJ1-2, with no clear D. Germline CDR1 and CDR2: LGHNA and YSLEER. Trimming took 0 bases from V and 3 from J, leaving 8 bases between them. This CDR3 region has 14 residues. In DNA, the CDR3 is TGCGCCAGCAGCCAAGAATTTACCCACTATGGCTACACCTTC. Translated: CASSQEFTHYGYTF.

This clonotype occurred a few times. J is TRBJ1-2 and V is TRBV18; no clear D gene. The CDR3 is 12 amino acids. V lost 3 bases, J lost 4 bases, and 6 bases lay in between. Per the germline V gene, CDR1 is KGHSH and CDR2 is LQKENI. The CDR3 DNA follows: TGTGCCAGCTCACCCTTAAGCTATGGCTACACCTTC. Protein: CASSPLSYGYTF.

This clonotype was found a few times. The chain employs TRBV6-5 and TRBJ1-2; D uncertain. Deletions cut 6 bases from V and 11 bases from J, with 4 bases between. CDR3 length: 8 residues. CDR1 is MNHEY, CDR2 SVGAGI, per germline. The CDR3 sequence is CASSLYTF. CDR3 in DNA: TGTGCCAGCAGCCTATACACCTTC.

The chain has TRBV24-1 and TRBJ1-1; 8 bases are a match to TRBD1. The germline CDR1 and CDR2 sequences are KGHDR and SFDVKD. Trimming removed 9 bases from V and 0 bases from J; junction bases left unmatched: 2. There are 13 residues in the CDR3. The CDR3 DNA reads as TGTGCCACCGGGGACAGGTTGAACACTGAAGCTTTCTTT. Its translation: CATGDRLNTEAFF.

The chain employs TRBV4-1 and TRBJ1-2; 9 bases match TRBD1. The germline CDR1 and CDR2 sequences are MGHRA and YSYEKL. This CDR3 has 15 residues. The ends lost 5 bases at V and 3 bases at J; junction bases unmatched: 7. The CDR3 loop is CASSLGQGADYGYTF. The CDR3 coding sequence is TGCGCCAGCAGCTTGGGACAGGGAGCGGACTATGGCTACACCTTC.

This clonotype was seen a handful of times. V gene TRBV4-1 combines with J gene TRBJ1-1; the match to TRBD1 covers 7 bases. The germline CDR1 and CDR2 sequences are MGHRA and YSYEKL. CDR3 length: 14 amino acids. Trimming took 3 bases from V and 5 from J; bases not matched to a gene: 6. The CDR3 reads CASSQYRGWTEAFF. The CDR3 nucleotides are TGCGCCAGCAGCCAGTACAGGGGTTGGACTGAAGCTTTCTTT.

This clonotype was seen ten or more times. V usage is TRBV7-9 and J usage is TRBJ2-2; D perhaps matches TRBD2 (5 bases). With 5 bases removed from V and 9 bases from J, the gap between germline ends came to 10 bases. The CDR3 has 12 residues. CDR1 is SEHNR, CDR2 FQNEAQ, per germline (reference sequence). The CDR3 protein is CASSPRTRELFF. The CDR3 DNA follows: TGTGCCAGCAGCCCTAGGACTCGGGAGCTGTTTTTT.

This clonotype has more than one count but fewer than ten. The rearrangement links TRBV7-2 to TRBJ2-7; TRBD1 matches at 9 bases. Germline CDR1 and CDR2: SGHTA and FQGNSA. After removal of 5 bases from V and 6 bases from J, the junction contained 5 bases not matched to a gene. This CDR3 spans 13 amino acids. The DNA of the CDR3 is TGTGCCAGCAGCCTAGGACAGGGGCTCGAGCAGTACTTC. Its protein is CASSLGQGLEQYF.

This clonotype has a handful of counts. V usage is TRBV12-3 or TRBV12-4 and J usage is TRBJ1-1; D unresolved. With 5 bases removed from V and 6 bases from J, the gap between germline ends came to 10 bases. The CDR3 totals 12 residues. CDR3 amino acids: CASSTTRSEAFF. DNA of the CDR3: TGTGCCAGCAGTACAACCAGGTCTGAAGCTTTCTTT.

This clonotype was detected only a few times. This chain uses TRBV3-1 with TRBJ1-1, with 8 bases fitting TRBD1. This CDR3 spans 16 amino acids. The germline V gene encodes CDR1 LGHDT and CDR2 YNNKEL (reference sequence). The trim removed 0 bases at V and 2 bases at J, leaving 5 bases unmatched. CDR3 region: CASSQERAGGNTEAFF. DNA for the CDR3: TGTGCCAGCAGCCAAGAAAGGGCAGGGGGCAACACTGAAGCTTTCTTT.

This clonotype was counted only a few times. The CDR3 nucleotides are TGTGCCAGCAGTGAAGCGAAAACCCTACCAGAGGAAAAACTGTTTTTT. Its translation is CASSEAKTLPEEKLFF. The chain joins TRBV6-1 to TRBJ1-4; D not resolved. The V end was cut by 0 bases, the J end by 8 bases, with 16 bases between. In germline, CDR1 is MNHNS, CDR2 SASEGT. This CDR3 is built from 16 residues.

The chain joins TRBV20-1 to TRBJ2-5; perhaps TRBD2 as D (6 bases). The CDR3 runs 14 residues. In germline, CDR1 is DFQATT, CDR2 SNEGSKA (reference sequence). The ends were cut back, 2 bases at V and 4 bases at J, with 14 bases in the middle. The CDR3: CSARLGTGVETQYF. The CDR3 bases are TGCAGTGCTAGACTCGGGACGGGAGTAGAGACCCAGTACTTC.

The CDR3 coding sequence is TGTGCCAGCAGTTATGGGACAAGGGTGTCCTACGAGCAGTACTTC. Protein sequence: CASSYGTRVSYEQYF. The J gene is TRBJ2-7, the V gene TRBV6-5; weak D call: TRBD1 (6 bases). In germline, CDR1 is MNHEY, CDR2 SVGAGI. Trimming took off 3 bases at V and 1 base at J, with 13 bases between the two ends. The CDR3 contains 15 residues.

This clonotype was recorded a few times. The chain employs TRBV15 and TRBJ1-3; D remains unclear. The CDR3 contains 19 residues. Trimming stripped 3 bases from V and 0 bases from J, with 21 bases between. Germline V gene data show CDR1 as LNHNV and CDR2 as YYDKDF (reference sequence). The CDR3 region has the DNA TGTGCCACCAGCAGTGGTCGAATCGGGCCGCAACCCTCTGGAAACACCATATATTTT. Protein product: CATSSGRIGPQPSGNTIYF.

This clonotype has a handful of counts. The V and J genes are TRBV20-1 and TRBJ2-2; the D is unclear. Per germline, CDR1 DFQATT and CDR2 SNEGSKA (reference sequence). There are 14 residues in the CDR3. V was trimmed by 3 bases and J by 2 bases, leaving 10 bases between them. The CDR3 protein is CSARSMGNTGELFF. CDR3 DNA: TGCAGTGCTAGGTCGATGGGAAACACCGGGGAGCTGTTTTTT.

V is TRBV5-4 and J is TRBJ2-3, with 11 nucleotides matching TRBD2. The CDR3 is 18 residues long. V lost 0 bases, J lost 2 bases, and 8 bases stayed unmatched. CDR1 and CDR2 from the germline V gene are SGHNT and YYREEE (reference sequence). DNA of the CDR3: TGTGCCAGCAGCTTGGGGCTAGCGGGGGGCGGAATCACAGATACGCAGTATTTT. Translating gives CASSLGLAGGGITDTQYF.

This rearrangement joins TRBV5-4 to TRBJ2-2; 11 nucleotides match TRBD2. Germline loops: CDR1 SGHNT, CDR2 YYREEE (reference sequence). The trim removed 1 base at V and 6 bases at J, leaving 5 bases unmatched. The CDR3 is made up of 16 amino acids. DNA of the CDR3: TGTGCCAGCAGCTTGCCCGGTAGCGGGGGGGCCGGGGAGCTGTTTTTT. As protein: CASSLPGSGGAGELFF.

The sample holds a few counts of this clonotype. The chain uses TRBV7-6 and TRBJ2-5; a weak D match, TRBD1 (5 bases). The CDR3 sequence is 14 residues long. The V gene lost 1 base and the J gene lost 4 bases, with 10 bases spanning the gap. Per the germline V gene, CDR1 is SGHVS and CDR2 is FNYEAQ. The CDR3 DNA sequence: TGTGCCAGCAGCTTAGTTTACAGGACAGAGACCCAGTACTTC. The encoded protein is CASSLVYRTETQYF.

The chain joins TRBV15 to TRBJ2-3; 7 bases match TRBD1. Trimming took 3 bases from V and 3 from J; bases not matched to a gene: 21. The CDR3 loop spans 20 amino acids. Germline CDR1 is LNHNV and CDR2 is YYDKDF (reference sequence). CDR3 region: CATSSSNPLTGSAWTDTQYF. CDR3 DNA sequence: TGTGCCACCAGCAGTTCCAACCCCCTGACAGGGTCGGCGTGGACAGATACGCAGTATTTT.

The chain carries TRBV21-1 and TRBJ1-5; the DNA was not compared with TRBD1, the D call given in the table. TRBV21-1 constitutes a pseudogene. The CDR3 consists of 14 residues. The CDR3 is CATVRGRGHQPQHF. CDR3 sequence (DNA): TGTGCCACCGTCCGGGGGCGAGGGCATCAGCCCCAGCATTTT.

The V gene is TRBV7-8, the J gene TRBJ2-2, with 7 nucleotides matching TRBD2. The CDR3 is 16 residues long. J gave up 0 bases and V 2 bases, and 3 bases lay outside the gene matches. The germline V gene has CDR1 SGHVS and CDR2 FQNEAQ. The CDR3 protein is CASSLPLAANTGELFF. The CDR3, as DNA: TGTGCCAGCAGCTTACCTCTAGCGGCGAACACCGGGGAGCTGTTTTTT.

The CDR3 spells CASSDPWDEQYV. CDR3 bases: TGTGCCAGCAGTGATCCTTGGGACGAGCAGTACGTC. This rearrangement joins TRBV6-2 or TRBV6-3 to TRBJ2-7; D not certain. The germline V gene has CDR1 MNHEY and CDR2 SVGEGT. This CDR3 is 12 amino acids long. Trimming took 5 bases from V and 5 from J, leaving 10 bases between them.

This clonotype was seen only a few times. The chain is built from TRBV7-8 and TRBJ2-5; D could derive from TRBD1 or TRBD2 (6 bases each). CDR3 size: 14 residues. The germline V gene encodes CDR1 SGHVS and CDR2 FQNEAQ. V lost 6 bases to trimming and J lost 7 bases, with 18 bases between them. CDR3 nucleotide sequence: TGTGCCAGCAGAGTCCCCCGGGGGCCCAGGACCCAGTACTTC. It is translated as CASRVPRGPRTQYF.

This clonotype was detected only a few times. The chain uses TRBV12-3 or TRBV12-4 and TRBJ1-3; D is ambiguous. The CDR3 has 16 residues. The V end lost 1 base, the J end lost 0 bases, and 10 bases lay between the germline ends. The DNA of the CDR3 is TGTGCCAGCAGTTTAGATCAGACCGGCTCTGGAAACACCATATATTTT. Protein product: CASSLDQTGSGNTIYF.

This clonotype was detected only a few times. The CDR3 region is CASSWTLQETLSGYTF. In nucleotides, the CDR3 is TGTGCCAGCAGCTGGACCCTACAGGAGACGTTAAGTGGCTACACCTTC. V usage is TRBV7-9 and J usage is TRBJ1-2, with D possibly being TRBD1 (5 bases). V lost 4 bases and J 7 bases, leaving 22 bases between the germline ends. Per germline, CDR1 SEHNR and CDR2 FQNEAQ (reference sequence). CDR3 length: 16 residues.